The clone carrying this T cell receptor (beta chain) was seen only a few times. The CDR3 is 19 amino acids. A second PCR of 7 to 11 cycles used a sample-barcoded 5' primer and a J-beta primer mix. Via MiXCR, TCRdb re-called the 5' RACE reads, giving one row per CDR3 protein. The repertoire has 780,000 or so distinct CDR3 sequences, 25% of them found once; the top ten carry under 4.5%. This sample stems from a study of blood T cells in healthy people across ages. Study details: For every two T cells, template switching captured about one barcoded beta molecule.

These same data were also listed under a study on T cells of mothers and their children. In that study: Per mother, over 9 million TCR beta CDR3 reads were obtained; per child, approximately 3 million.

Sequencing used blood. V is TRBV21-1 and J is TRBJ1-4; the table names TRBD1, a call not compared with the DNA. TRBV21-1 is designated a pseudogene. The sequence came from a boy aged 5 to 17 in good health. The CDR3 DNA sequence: TGTGCCAGCAGCGAAACGTACCCGGGATACGGGGGGTCAAATGAAAAACTGTTTTTT. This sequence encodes CASSETYPGYGGSNEKLFF.